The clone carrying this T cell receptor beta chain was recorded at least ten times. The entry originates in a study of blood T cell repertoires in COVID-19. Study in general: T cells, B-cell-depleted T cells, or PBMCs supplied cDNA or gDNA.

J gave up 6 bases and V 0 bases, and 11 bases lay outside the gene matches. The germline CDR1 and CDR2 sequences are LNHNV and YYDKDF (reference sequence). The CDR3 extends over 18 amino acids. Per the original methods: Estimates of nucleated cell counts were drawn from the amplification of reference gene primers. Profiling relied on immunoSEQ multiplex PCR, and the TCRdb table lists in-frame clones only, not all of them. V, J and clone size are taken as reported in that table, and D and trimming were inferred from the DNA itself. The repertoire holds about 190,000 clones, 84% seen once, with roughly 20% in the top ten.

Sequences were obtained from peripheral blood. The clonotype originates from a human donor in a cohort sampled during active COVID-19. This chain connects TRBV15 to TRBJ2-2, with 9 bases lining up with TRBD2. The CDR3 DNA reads TGTGCCACCAGCAGAGATACAAGGCGAGCGGGAGGCCCCGGGGAGCTGTTTTTT. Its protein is CATSRDTRRAGGPGELFF. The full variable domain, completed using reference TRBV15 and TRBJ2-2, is DAMVIQNPRYQVTQFGKPVTLSCSQTLNHNVMYWYQQKSSQAPKLLFHYYDKDFNNEADTPDNFQSRRPNTSFCFLDIRSPGLGDTAMYLCATSRDTRRAGGPGELFFGEGSRLTVL.